The subject of this entry is one TCR beta chain. The sample originates from a study of blood T cell repertoires in COVID-19. The overall study: The origin of the acute and convalescent COVID-19 samples was the United States, Italy and Spain. The analysed material was cDNA or gDNA that came from T cells, B-cell-depleted T cells, or PBMCs.

Per the study methods: Quantification of nucleated cells was approximated via reference gene primer amplification. Sequenced by immunoSEQ multiplex PCR; TCRdb stores in-frame clones only, minus some. That table is the source of V, J and clone size, and D and trimming were worked out from the DNA. The profile shows some 400,000 clones, around 86% of them singletons. Per the germline V gene, CDR1 is SNHLY and CDR2 is FYNNEI. This CDR3 is 16 amino acids long. Trimming pared 2 bases from V and 0 bases from J, leaving 13 bases between. This chain uses TRBV2 with TRBJ1-2; tentatively, D is TRBD1 (6 bases). Sample: peripheral blood. The origin of this receptor is a human donor in a cohort sampled during active COVID-19. This CDR3 is CASSESMGQANYGYTF. The CDR3 DNA reads TGTGCCAGCAGTGAATCAATGGGACAAGCTAACTATGGCTACACCTTC.